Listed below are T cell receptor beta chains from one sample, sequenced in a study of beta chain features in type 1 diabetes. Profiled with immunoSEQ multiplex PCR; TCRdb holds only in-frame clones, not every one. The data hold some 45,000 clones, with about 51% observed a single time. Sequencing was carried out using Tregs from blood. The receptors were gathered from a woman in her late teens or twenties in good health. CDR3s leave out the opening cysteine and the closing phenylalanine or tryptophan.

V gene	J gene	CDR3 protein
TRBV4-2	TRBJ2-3	ASSQEAPSLAARDTQY
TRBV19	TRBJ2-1	ASSIPRISGRPLGDEQF
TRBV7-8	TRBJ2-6	ASSLWGTGDPIWANVLT
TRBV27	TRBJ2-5	ASRPRSGKETQY
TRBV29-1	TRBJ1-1	SVEDLPREAF
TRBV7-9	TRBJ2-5	ASSPRDRHQETQY
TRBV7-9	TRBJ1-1	ASSSTGATEAF
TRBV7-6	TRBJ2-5	ASSRDRGETQY
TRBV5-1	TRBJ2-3	ASSWAGGTDTQY
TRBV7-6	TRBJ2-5	ASSWVTGGLETQY
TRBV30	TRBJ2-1	AWIMGGGREQF
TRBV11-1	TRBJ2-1	ASSIRTQGGEQF
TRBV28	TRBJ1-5	ASRQINQPQH
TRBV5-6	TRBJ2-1	ASSLISGYNEQF
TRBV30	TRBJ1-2	GLAQGRGYGYT
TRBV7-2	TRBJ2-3	ASSLRRPTDTQY
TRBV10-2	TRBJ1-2	ASRGQGRNYGYT
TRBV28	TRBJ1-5	ASSGTENSNQPQH
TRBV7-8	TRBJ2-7	ASSFSSGRHEQY
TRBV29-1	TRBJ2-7	SVDQSGQGVEQY
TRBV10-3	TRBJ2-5	ATLPGQGIGETQY
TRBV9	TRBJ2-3	ASSVETRGNTDTQY
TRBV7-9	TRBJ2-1	ASSLILAGGPGEQF
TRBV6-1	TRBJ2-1	ASSRSGVYNEQF
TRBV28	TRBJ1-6	ASSANRNSPLH
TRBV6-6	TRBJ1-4	ASSLGTGGGEKLF
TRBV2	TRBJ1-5	ASRSGGLSQPQH
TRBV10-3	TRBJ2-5	AIWSGAQETQY
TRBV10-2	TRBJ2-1	ASIFGTSWNEQF
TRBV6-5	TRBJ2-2	ASSYSNLNTGELF
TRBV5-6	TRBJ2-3	ASSLQGTDTQY
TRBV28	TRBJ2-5	ASILGGGGETQY
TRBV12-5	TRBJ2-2	ASGPGTSGTTGELF
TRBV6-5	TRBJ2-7	ASRGTGRNYEQY
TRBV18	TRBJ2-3	ASSPGQGARTDTQY
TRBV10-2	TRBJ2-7	ASRGKRGTVFEQY